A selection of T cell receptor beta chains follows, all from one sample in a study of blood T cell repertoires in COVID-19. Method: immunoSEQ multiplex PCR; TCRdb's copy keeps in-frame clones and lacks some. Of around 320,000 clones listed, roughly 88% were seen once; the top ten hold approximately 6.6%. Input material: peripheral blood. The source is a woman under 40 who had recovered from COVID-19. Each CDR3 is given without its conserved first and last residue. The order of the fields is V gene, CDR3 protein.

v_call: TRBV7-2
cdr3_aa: ASSLAGQDNEQF

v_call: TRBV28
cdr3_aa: ASRRTGEDEQY

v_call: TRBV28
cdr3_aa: ASSTVIHEQY

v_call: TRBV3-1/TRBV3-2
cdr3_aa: ASSHRRLAGGGETQY

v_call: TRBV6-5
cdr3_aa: ASRPLAGGAYEQY

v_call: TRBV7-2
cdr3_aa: ASSSYYEQY

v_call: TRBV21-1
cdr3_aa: ASSSRQGVIFGELF

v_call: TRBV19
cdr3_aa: ASSPTGTGANEKLF

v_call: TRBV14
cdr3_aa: ASSQDRIGTGGSVGYT

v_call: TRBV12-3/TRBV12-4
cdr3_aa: ASSRGGVEAF

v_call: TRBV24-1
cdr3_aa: ATSDSSGQGEQY

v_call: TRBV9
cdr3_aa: ASSADDQGGDTQY

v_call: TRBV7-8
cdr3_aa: ASTLRTSGATDTQY

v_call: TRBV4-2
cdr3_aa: ASSQDRQGATDTQY

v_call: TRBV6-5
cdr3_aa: ASRDFEQY

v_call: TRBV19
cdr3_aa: ASSIGGLPMYNEQF

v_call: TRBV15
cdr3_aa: ATSSYRGIRETQY

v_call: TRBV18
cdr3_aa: ASSPLSGGSYNEQF

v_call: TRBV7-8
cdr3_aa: ASSQARQPNRNYGYT

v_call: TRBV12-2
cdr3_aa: ASRPSAGERSEQY

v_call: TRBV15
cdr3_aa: ATSREAGNYGYT

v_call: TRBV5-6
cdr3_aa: ASSHGPGLAGSGEQF

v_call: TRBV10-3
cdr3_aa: AISDRGRGYT

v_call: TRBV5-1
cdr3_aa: ASNRGSGGWQETQY

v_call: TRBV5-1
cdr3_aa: ASSSQGNNSPLH

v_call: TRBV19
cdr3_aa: ASSLRYARRGSENTEAF

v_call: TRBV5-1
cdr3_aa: ASSLFRDRGLGEQF

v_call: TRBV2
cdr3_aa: ASSVPGQSYGYT

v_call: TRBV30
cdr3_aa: AWNPTGGRLGREPQH

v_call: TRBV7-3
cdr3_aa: ASSPTGGFYNEQF

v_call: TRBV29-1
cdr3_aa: SVSGPTGELF

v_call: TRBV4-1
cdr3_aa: ASSHGQVVSYEQY

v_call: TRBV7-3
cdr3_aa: ASSQDRGSYEQY

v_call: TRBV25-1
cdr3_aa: AHGGGTDTQY

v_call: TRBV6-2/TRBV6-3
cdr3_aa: ASSYAGYGYT

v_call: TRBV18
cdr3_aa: ASSPAQVHNEQF

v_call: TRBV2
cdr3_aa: ASSGGTGRSEKLF

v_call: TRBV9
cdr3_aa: ASSDRNNSPLH

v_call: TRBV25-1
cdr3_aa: ASTGGGPQH

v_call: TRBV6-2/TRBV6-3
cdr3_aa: ASSYSRGRGNQPQH

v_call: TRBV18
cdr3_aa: ASSPPLAADTQY

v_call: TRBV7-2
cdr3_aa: ASSLFGGGNEQF

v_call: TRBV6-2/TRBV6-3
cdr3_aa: ASSQDDSYNEQF

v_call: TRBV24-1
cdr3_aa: ATSDPGQGNGYT

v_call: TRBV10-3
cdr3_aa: AITGTVEDGYT

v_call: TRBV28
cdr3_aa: ASSQAGGAYGYT

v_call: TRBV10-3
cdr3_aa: AMGTAPYEQY

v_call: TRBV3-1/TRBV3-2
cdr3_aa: ASGGQMGETQY

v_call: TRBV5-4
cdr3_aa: ASSPGQTYEQY

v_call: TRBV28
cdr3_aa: ASSLVRGHGSPLH

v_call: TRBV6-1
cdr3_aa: ASSEALQY

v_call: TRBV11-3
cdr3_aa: ASSSGQQGNTGELF

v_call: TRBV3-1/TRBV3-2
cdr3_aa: ASSLGQVNQPQH

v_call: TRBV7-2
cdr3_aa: ASSFALAFDTQY

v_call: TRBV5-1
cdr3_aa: ASSLVATGGKLF

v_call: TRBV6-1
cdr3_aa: ASSEVIRGYEQY

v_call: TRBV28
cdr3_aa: ASSLSGAGRHTEAF

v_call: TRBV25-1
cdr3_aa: ASSFRQGYHEQY

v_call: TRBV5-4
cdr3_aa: ASSSYREASTDTQY